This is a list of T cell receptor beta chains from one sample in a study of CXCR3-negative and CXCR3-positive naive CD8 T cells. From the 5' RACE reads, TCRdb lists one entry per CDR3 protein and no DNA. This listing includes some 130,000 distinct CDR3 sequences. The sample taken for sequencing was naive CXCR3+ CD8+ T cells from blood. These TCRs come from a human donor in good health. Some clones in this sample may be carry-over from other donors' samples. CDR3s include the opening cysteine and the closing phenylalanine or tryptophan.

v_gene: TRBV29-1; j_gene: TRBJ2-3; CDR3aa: CSVDTSGGTDTQYF
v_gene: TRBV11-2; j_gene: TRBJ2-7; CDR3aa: CASSPDSGTGYEQYF
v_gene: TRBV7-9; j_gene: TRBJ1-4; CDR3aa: CASSLARGTEHNEKLFF
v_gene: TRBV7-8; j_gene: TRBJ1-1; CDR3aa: CASSLGDAEAFF
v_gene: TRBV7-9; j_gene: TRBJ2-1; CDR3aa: CASSRSLTGRGSDEQFF
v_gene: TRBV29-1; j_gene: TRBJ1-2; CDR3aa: CSVEWDRVYGYTF
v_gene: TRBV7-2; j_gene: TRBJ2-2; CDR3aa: CASSLGWGAVTGELFF
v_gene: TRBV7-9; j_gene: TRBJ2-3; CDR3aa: CASSATQTTDTQYF
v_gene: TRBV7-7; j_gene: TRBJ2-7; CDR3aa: CASSDRLTYEQYF
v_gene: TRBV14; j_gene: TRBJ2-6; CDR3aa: CASSQGSPGQRASGANVLTF
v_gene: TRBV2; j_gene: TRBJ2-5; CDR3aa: CASSETTTTLRETQYF
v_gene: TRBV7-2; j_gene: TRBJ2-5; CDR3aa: CASSLVETQYF
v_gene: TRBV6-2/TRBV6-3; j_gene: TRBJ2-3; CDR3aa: CASSPRMDTDTQYF
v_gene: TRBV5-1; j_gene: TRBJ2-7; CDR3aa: CASSSRRGGSSYEQYF
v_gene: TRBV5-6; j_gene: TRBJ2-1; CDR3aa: CASSLAASSSYNEQFF
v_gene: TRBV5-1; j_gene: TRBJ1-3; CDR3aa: CASGDGGNTIYF
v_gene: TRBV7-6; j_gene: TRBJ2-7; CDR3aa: CASSLASGRYTSYEQYF
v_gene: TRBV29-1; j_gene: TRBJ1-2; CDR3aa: CSVRDRGQRYGYTF
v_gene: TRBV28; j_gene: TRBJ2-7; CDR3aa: CASSLSGSATDEQYF
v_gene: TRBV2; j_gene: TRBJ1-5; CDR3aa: CASSDLGAHQPQHF
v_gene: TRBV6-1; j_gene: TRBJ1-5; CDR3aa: CASSVVPSNQPQHF
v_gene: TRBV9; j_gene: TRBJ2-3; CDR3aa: CASSASGKTDTQYF
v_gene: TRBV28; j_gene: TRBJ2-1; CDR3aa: CASSLFATSGVNEQFF
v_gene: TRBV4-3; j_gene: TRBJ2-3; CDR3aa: CASSQDTPESGDTQYF
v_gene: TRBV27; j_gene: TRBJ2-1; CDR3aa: CASSLRPIRSDEQFF
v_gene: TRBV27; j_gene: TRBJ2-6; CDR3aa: CASMASSGANVLTF
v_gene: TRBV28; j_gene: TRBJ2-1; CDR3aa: CASSLSSWAGNEQFF
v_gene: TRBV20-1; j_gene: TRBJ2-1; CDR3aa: CSGSTGPRNNEQFF
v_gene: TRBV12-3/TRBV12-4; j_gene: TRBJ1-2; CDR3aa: CASSLGTDARFYGYTF
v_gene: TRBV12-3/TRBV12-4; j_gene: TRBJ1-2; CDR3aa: CASRYSGQGNYGYTF
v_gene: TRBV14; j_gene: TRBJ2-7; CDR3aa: CASSQKSGLITYEQYF
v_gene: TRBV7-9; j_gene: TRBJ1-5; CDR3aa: CASSLTDSNQPQHF
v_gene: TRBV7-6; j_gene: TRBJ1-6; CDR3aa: CASSKGLPNSPLHF
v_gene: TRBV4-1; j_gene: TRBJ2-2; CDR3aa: CASSPRSGELFF
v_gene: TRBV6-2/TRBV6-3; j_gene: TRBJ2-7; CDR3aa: CASSSATYEQYF
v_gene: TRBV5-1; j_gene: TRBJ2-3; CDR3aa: CASSLAGASGVADTQYF
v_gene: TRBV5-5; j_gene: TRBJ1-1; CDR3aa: CASSLGPGDTEAFF
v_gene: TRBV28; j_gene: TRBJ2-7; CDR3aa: CATARLGEQYF
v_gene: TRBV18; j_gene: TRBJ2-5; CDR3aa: CASSRVVEETQYF
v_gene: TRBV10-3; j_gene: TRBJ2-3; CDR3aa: CAISEIDRATDTQYF
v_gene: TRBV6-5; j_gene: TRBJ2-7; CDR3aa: CASSYSKNGVSYEQYF